The clone carrying this T cell receptor (beta chain) appeared a few times. Its antigen is unknown. The data derive from a study of T cell repertoires in cytomegalovirus infection. V was trimmed by 4 bases and J by 0 bases, leaving 10 bases between them. The CDR3 is made up of 15 amino acids. Per the germline V gene, CDR1 is MNHEY and CDR2 is SVGEGT. TCRdb re-called the reads with MiXCR, one entry per CDR3 protein. The sample records tens of thousands of distinct CDR3 sequences, about 19% being singletons. Sequences were derived from CD8+ T cells from cultured PBMCs, sampled from culture after CMV antigen stimulation. V is TRBV6-2 or TRBV6-3 and J is TRBJ2-1; D gene uncertain. The clonotype originates from a human donor in good health (CMV status not recorded). Some clones in this sample may be carry-over from other donors' samples. The CDR3 DNA sequence: TGTGCCAGCAGTTCCATGATAAGCTCCTACAATGAGCAGTTCTTC. It codes for CASSSMISSYNEQFF.